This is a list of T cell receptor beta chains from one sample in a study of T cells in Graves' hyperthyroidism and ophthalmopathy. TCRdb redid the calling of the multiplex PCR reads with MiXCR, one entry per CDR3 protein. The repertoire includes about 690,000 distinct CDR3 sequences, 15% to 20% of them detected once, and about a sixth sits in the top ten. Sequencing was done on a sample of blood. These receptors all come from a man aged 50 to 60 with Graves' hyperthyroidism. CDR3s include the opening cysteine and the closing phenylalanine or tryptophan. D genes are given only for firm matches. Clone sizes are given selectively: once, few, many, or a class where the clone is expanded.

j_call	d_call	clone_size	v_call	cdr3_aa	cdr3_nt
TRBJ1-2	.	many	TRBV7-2	CASSLGQAVSYGYTF	TGTGCCAGCAGCTTAGGACAGGCAGTAAGCTATGGCTACACCTTC
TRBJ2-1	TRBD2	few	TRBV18	CASSPRLAGVDNEQFF	TGTGCCAGCTCACCACGTCTAGCGGGAGTGGACAATGAGCAGTTCTTC
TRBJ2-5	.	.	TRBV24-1	CATSDLRGDQETQYF	TGTGCCACCAGTGACCTGAGGGGGGACCAAGAGACCCAGTACTTC
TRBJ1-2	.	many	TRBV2	CASSEGGQSLWGYTF	TGTGCCAGCAGTGAGGGAGGACAGAGTCTGTGGGGCTACACCTTC
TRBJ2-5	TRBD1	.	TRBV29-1	CSVEFTGVQETQYF	TGCAGCGTTGAATTTACAGGGGTCCAAGAGACCCAGTACTTC
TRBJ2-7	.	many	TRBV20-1	CSARDTPTGPRDEQYF	TGCAGTGCTAGAGATACGCCAACGGGGCCTCGGGACGAGCAGTACTTC
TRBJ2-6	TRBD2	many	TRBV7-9	CASSFPTSGAHSGANVLTF	TGTGCCAGCAGCTTTCCGACTAGCGGGGCACACTCTGGGGCCAACGTCCTGACTTTC
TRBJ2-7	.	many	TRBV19	CASSKGRDGSYEQYF	TGTGCCAGTAGTAAGGGCCGGGACGGTTCCTACGAGCAGTACTTC
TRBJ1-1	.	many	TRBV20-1	CSARWVPNTEAFF	TGCAGTGCTAGATGGGTCCCGAACACTGAAGCTTTCTTT
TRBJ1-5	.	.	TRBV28	CANSFDSNQPQHF	TGTGCCAACAGTTTTGACAGCAATCAGCCCCAGCATTTT
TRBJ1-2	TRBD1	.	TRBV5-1	CASSETGQTYGYTF	TGCGCCAGCAGCGAAACGGGACAGACCTATGGCTACACCTTC
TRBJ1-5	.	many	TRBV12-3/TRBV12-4	CASRPRGGGNQPQHF	TGTGCCAGCAGACCCAGGGGAGGAGGCAATCAGCCCCAGCATTTT
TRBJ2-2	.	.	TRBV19	CASSSIDRNTGELFF	TGTGCCAGTAGTAGTATTGACAGGAACACCGGGGAGCTGTTTTTT
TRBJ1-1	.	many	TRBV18	CASSPTRTATEAFF	TGTGCCAGCTCACCAACGAGGACGGCCACTGAAGCTTTCTTT
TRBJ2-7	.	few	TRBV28	CASSNRRQEYEQYF	TGTGCCAGCAGCAACCGGAGACAGGAATACGAGCAGTACTTC
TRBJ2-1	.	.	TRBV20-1	CSARGPVAYNEQFF	TGCAGTGCTAGGGGGCCGGTGGCCTACAATGAGCAGTTCTTC
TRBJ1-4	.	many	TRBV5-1	CASSIQRATNEKLFF	TGCGCCAGCAGCATTCAACGGGCAACTAATGAAAAACTGTTTTTT
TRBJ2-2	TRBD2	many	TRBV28	CASSYGRGGPNMNTGELFF	TGTGCCAGCAGTTATGGGCGCGGGGGGCCAAATATGAACACCGGGGAGCTGTTTTTT
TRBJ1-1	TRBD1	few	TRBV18	CASSAGTGGTTEAFF	TGTGCCAGCTCAGCCGGGACAGGGGGCACGACTGAAGCTTTCTTT
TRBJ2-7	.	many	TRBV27	CASSLLAESSYEQYF	TGTGCCAGCAGTTTATTGGCGGAGAGCTCCTACGAGCAGTACTTC
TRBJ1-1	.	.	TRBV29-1	CSSEANTEAFF	TGCAGCTCGGAGGCGAACACTGAAGCTTTCTTT
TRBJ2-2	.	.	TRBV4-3	CASSQDLFTGNTGELFF	TGCGCCAGCAGCCAGGACCTTTTTACAGGGAACACCGGGGAGCTGTTTTTT
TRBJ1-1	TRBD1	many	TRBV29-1	CSVAPLRQGEAFF	TGCAGCGTTGCTCCCCTAAGACAGGGAGAAGCTTTCTTT
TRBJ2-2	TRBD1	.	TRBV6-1	CASSQPGQGVTGELFF	TGTGCCAGCAGTCAACCGGGACAGGGCGTCACCGGGGAGCTGTTTTTT
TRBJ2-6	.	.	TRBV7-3	CASSQGAETDSGANVLTF	TGTGCCAGCAGCCAAGGGGCGGAGACCGACTCTGGGGCCAACGTCCTGACTTTC